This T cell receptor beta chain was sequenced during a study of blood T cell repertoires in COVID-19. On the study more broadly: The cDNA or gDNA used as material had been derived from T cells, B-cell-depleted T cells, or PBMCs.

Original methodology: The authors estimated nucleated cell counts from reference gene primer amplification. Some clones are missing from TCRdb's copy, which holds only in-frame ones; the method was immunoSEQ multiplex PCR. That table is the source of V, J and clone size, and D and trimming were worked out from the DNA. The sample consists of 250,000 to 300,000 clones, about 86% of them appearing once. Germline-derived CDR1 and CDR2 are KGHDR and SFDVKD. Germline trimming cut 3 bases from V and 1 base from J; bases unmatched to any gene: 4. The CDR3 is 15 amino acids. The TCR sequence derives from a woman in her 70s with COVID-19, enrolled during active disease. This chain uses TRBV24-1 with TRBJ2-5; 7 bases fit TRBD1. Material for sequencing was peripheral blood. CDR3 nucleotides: TGTGCCACCAGTGATCGGGCAGGGGGCCAAGAGACCCAGTACTTC. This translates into CATSDRAGGQETQYF.